Listed below are T cell receptor beta chains from one sample, sequenced in a study of CD8 T cells in Susac syndrome. TCRdb fed the immunoSEQ multiplex PCR reads into MiXCR, producing one record per CDR3 protein. The data show fewer than 60,000 distinct CDR3 sequences, 85% to 95% seen once. The material sequenced was CD8+ T cells from PBMCs. Source of these receptors: a human donor with Susac syndrome. Both conserved end residues are part of each CDR3. D genes are given only for firm matches. The size entry is marked missing in some rows and otherwise reads once, few, many or a size class.

v_gene,j_gene,abundance,d_gene,CDR3nt,CDR3aa
TRBV12-3/TRBV12-4,TRBJ1-6,NA,NA,TGTGCCAGCAGTTTAGAAAGGGAGATTTCACCCCTCCACTTT,CASSLEREISPLHF
TRBV7-2,TRBJ2-6,NA,NA,TGTGCCAGCAGCGGAACATCGGGGGCCAACGTCCTGACTTTC,CASSGTSGANVLTF
TRBV4-1,TRBJ1-2,NA,NA,TGCGCCAGCAGCCAAGGAATGAGACTCGATGGCTACACCTTC,CASSQGMRLDGYTF
TRBV15,TRBJ2-5,NA,TRBD1,TGTGCCACCAGGGTTACAGGGGGGCTGGAGACCCAGTACTTC,CATRVTGGLETQYF
TRBV7-2,TRBJ2-3,NA,TRBD2,TGTGCCAGCAGCTTAAATAGCGGGTCGGATACGCAGTATTTT,CASSLNSGSDTQYF
TRBV12-3/TRBV12-4,TRBJ1-6,NA,NA,TGTGCCAGCAGTTCGTTCCTTGGTTCACCCCTCCACTTT,CASSSFLGSPLHF
TRBV27,TRBJ2-3,NA,NA,TGTGCCAGCAGTTTCGTCTCAAAGGATACGCAGTATTTT,CASSFVSKDTQYF
TRBV20-1,TRBJ1-1,NA,NA,TGCAGTGCTATCAAGGGGGGGGGCTTGACGTACGAAGCTTTCTTT,CSAIKGGGLTYEAFF
TRBV30,TRBJ2-7,NA,NA,TGTGCCTGGAGTGTTTTAGGGGCCCGGTACGAGCAGTACTTC,CAWSVLGARYEQYF
TRBV10-2,TRBJ2-5,NA,TRBD1,TGCGCCAGCAGTGACCCGGGACAGGGGGAGACCCAGTACTTC,CASSDPGQGETQYF
TRBV21-1,TRBJ1-2,NA,NA,TGTGCCAGCAGCAAAGAGGGGACAGAACCGAAGAACTATGGCTACACCTTC,CASSKEGTEPKNYGYTF
TRBV14,TRBJ2-3,NA,TRBD1,TGTGCCAGCAGCTACGGACAGGGGAGCACAGATACGCAGTATTTT,CASSYGQGSTDTQYF
TRBV15,TRBJ2-2,NA,TRBD2,TGTGCCACCAGCAGAGATCGATCTAGCGGGGGGTTGGGGGAGCTGTTTTTT,CATSRDRSSGGLGELFF
TRBV4-2,TRBJ2-7,NA,NA,TGTGCCAGCAGCCAGGAATCCCGGGAGATGAACTTC,CASSQESREMNF
TRBV2,TRBJ2-7,NA,NA,TGTGCCAGCACCTTACGCCAGGGGCCCAACCCCTACGAGCAGTACTTC,CASTLRQGPNPYEQYF
TRBV7-3,TRBJ2-2,NA,NA,TGTGCCAGCAGCTTAACCGTTCCACAGGTGCCCGGGGAGCTGTTTTTT,CASSLTVPQVPGELFF
TRBV7-2,TRBJ2-7,NA,NA,TGTGCCAGCAGCTTAGTGGGTTACGAGCAGTACTTC,CASSLVGYEQYF
TRBV7-9,TRBJ1-2,NA,NA,TGTGCCAGCAGCCCCCCGGGAGGAGAGCGTGGCTACACCTTC,CASSPPGGERGYTF
TRBV20-1,TRBJ2-7,NA,TRBD2,TGCAGTGCTAGGGGTAGCGGGCCTCACGAGCAGTACTTC,CSARGSGPHEQYF
TRBV28,TRBJ2-7,NA,TRBD2,TGTGCCAGCAGTACCCTCGGGGGGGCTTTTTGGTACGAGCAGTACTTC,CASSTLGGAFWYEQYF
TRBV4-2,TRBJ2-5,NA,NA,TGTGCCAGCAGCCAAGATCTATTAGGGGGGGCTAGAGAGACCCAGTACTTC,CASSQDLLGGARETQYF
TRBV12-3/TRBV12-4,TRBJ2-5,NA,NA,TGTGCCAGCAGCTTCCAGGACGGCCTAGGTCCAGAGACCCAGTACTTC,CASSFQDGLGPETQYF
TRBV4-3,TRBJ1-4,NA,NA,TGCGCCAGCAGCCAGTCATCATACGCCAGAGGGTCCACTAATGAAAAACTGTTTTTT,CASSQSSYARGSTNEKLFF
TRBV7-6,TRBJ2-2,NA,NA,TGTGCCAGCAGCCTATCCGGGGGTACAGGGGAGCTGTTTTTT,CASSLSGGTGELFF
TRBV6-2/TRBV6-3,TRBJ2-1,NA,NA,TGTGCCAGCAGTTTTCGAAATGAGCAGTTCTTC,CASSFRNEQFF
TRBV6-2/TRBV6-3,TRBJ1-2,NA,NA,TGTGCCAGCACGGCATCAGTCGCTAACTATGGCTACACCTTC,CASTASVANYGYTF
TRBV20-1,TRBJ2-5,NA,NA,TGCAGTGCTAGATCCCAAGAGACCCAGTACTTC,CSARSQETQYF
TRBV5-6,TRBJ1-1,NA,TRBD1,TGTGCCAGCAGCTTCGGGACAGAGAACACTGAAGCTTTCTTT,CASSFGTENTEAFF
TRBV9,TRBJ1-4,NA,NA,TGTGCCAGCAGCGTAGCTGGCAGGGGAAACGAAAAACTGTTTTTT,CASSVAGRGNEKLFF
TRBV5-6,TRBJ1-5,NA,NA,TGTGCCAGCAGCAAAGACAGGTTCCCTCAGCCCCAGCATTTT,CASSKDRFPQPQHF
TRBV7-9,TRBJ2-7,NA,TRBD2,TGTGCCAGCAGAACGGGACTAGCGGGGTTCTACGAGCAGTACTTC,CASRTGLAGFYEQYF
TRBV4-3,TRBJ2-7,NA,NA,TGCGCCAGCAGCTACACCCGGGAGAGCTACGAGCAGTACTTC,CASSYTRESYEQYF
TRBV7-9,TRBJ2-3,NA,NA,TGTGCCAGCAGCTTATTTGCAGATACGCAGTATTTT,CASSLFADTQYF
TRBV4-2,TRBJ2-3,NA,TRBD2,TGTGCCAGCAGCCAAGCTTGGGCGGGGGAGCAGTATTTT,CASSQAWAGEQYF
TRBV9,TRBJ1-1,NA,NA,TGTGCCAGCAGCGCTCTAAATTCGAACACTGAAGCTTTCTTT,CASSALNSNTEAFF
TRBV27,TRBJ2-3,NA,TRBD1,TGTGCCAGCAGTTTAGACAGGGTTGCAGATACGCAGTATTTT,CASSLDRVADTQYF
TRBV9,TRBJ1-5,NA,TRBD1,TGTGCCAGCAGCGTAGCCGGGACAGGTGAGCCCCAGCATTTT,CASSVAGTGEPQHF
TRBV29-1,TRBJ1-4,NA,NA,TGCAGCGTGCTCCTGGGCCCTAATGAAAAACTGTTTTTT,CSVLLGPNEKLFF
TRBV7-6,TRBJ1-5,NA,NA,TGTGCCAGCAGCCACGGCCGCAATCAGCCCCAGCATTTT,CASSHGRNQPQHF
TRBV29-1,TRBJ2-1,once,TRBD1,TGCAGCGCGGTACAGGGGGCGGGTGAGCAGTTCTTC,CSAVQGAGEQFF
TRBV15,TRBJ1-5,NA,TRBD1,TGTGCCACCAGCGATACTAACGACAGGGATCAGCCCCAGCATTTT,CATSDTNDRDQPQHF
TRBV7-8,TRBJ2-3,NA,NA,TGTGCCAGCAGCGCACAGGGACCCGGTACGCAGTATTTT,CASSAQGPGTQYF
TRBV4-3,TRBJ2-1,once,NA,TGCGCCAGCAGCCACCTTAGTACGTCCAATGAGCAGTTCTTC,CASSHLSTSNEQFF
TRBV5-6,TRBJ1-5,NA,NA,TGTGCCAGCAGCTCCATAACTAGCAATCAGCCCCAGCATTTT,CASSSITSNQPQHF
TRBV2,TRBJ2-4,NA,TRBD2,TGTGCCAGCAGTGCGGGAGGGACCAAAAACATTCAGTACTTC,CASSAGGTKNIQYF
TRBV14,TRBJ1-6,NA,NA,TGTGCCAGCAGCCACCAGAGGGTAAATTCACCCCTCCACTTT,CASSHQRVNSPLHF
TRBV7-9,TRBJ2-5,NA,NA,TGTGCCAGCAGCTTAGGGCGGGCCCAAGAGACCCAGTACTTC,CASSLGRAQETQYF
TRBV3-1,TRBJ2-3,NA,TRBD2,TGTGCCAGCAGCCAAGGGGGACTAACCAAGATAACAGATACGCAGTATTTT,CASSQGGLTKITDTQYF
TRBV27,TRBJ2-5,NA,NA,TGTGCCAGCAGTTTATCAAGGGGCCAAGAGACCCAGTACTTC,CASSLSRGQETQYF
TRBV7-9,TRBJ1-4,NA,NA,TGTGCCAGCAGCCCACGGGACGGCCCAACTAATGAAAAACTGTTTTTT,CASSPRDGPTNEKLFF
TRBV11-2,TRBJ1-1,NA,NA,TGTGCCAGCAGCTTAGGAGAAGCTTTCTTT,CASSLGEAFF
TRBV14,TRBJ2-1,NA,TRBD1,TGTGCCAGCAGCCTAACGAGGACAGGCAATGAGCAGTTCTTC,CASSLTRTGNEQFF